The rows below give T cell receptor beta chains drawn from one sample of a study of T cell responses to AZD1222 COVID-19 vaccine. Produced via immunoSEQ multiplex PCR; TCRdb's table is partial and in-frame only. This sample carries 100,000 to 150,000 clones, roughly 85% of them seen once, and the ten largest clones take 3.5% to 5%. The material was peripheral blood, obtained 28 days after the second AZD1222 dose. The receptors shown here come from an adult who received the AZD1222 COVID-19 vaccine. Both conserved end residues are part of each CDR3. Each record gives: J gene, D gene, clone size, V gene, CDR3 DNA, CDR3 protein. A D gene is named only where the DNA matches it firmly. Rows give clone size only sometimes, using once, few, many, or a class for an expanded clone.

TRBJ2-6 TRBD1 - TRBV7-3 TGTGCCACCTCCACAGGGGTGTCTCTCTCTGGGGCCAACGTCCTGACTTTC CATSTGVSLSGANVLTF
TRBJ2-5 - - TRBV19 TGTGCCAGTAGTATAGAACAGGGTTGGCAGACCCAGTACTTC CASSIEQGWQTQYF
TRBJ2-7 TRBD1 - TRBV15 TGTGCCACCAGCATCCCCCCCACCGGGACAGGGACTCTCGAGCAGTACTTC CATSIPPTGTGTLEQYF
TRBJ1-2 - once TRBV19 TGTGCCAGTAGTATAGCAGCCGACAGAGCTATCTATGGCTACACCTTC CASSIAADRAIYGYTF
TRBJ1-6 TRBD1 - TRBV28 TGTGCCAGCAGTTTTCTTACAGGGGTTGACTCACCCCTCCACTTT CASSFLTGVDSPLHF
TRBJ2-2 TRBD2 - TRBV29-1 TGCAGCGTAGAAACTAGCGTCGACACCGGGGAGCTGTTTTTT CSVETSVDTGELFF
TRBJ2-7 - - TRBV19 TGTGCCAGTAGTATACAAGCAGGCCTCTACGAGCAGTACTTC CASSIQAGLYEQYF
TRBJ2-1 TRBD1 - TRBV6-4 TGTGCCAGCAGTGACTCTATACAGGGGAATGAGCAGTTCTTC CASSDSIQGNEQFF
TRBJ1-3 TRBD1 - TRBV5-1 TGCGCCAGCAGCTTGGACAGGGGAAGAAACACCATATATTTT CASSLDRGRNTIYF
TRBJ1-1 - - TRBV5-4 TGTGCCAGCAGCTTGAAGGATGGCAGTGAAGCTTTCTTT CASSLKDGSEAFF
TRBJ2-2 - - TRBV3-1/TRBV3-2 TGTGCCAGCAGCCAAGAACTTTACGGGGCAGGGGAAAACACCGGGGAGCTGTTTTTT CASSQELYGAGENTGELFF
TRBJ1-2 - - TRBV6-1 TGTGCCAGCAGTGAAGCGCTCGGGGGGAACTATGGCTACACCTTC CASSEALGGNYGYTF
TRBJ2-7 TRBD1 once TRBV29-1 TGCAGCGTTGAAAGGGACAGGGGGGCAACCTACGAGCAGTACTTC CSVERDRGATYEQYF
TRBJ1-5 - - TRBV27 TGTGCCAGCAGACCGGGTGAAGGGAGGCAGCCCCAGCATTTT CASRPGEGRQPQHF
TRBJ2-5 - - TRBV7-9 TGTGCCAGCAGCTTAGTTTTGCTGGTCCCAGAGACCCAGTACTTC CASSLVLLVPETQYF
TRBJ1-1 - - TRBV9 TGTGCCAGCAGCGTTGGAGGGGGAAGGGCTGAAGCTTTCTTT CASSVGGGRAEAFF
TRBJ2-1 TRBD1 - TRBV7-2 TGTGCCAGCAGCCCCAGGACAGGGAGCTACAATGAGCAGTTCTTC CASSPRTGSYNEQFF
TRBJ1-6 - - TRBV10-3 TGTGCCATCAGTGGGGGGCGCGGGGATTCACCCCTCCACTTT CAISGGRGDSPLHF
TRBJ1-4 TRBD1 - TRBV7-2 TGTGCCAGCAGTCCCACCCCAGGACAGGCTATGGGGAAACTGTTTTTT CASSPTPGQAMGKLFF
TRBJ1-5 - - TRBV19 TGTGCCAGTAGTGTCGGGGGAGCTAGCAATCAGCCCCAGCATTTT CASSVGGASNQPQHF
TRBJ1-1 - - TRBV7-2 TGTGCCAGCAGCTTAGACGGGGACACTGAAGCTTTCTTT CASSLDGDTEAFF
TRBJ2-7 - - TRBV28 TGTGCCAGTGCCGAAGACCCTCGCGAGCAGTACTTC CASAEDPREQYF
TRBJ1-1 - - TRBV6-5 TGTGCCAGCAGTCCTCCCCAACCTATGAACACTGAAGCTTTCTTT CASSPPQPMNTEAFF
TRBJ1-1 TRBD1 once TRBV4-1 TGCGCCAGCAGCCCCGGGACAGGGGGATCTCTGAACACTGAAGCTTTCTTT CASSPGTGGSLNTEAFF
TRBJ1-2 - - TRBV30 TGTGCCTGGAGTCGACTCTATGGCTACACCTTC CAWSRLYGYTF
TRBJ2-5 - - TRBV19 TGTGCCAGTAGTATAGTTCCCCAGGGAGAGACCCAGTACTTC CASSIVPQGETQYF
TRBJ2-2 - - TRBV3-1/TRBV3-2 TGTGCCAGCAGCCCCGACCAGGATTGGCTTTCCACCGGGGAGCTGTTTTTT CASSPDQDWLSTGELFF
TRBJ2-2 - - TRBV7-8 TGTGCCAGCAGCTTAAATCCACAGGAGGGGGCGCGGCTAGTTGCCGGGGAGCTGTTTTTT CASSLNPQEGARLVAGELFF
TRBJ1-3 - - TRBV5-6 TGTGCCAGCAGCCTAGCGGGCACTGGAAACACCATATATTTT CASSLAGTGNTIYF
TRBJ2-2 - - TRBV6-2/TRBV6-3 TGTGCCAGCAGTCTCTCCGACAGGGAGGACACCGGGGAGCTGTTTTTT CASSLSDREDTGELFF
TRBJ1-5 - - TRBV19 TGTGCCAGTAGTATAGGTGGGACTTCTCAGCCCCAGCATTTT CASSIGGTSQPQHF
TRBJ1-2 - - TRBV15 TGTGCCACCAGCCGAGGAGGGGATGGCTACACCTTC CATSRGGDGYTF
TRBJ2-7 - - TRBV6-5 TGTGCCAGCAGTTACTCTTACGGAGACTACGAGCAGTACTTC CASSYSYGDYEQYF
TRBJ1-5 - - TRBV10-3 TGTGCCATCAGTTCCTTAGGGACGCTGGATCAGCCCCAGCATTTT CAISSLGTLDQPQHF
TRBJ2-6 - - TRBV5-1 TGCGCCAGCAGCCTCGACATCTCTGGGGCCAACGTCCTGACTTTC CASSLDISGANVLTF
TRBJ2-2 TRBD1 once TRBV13 TGTGCCAGCAGCTCCCGGGACAGTACCGGGGAGCTGTTTTTT CASSSRDSTGELFF
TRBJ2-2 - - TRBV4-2 TGTGCCAGCAGCCTTAACCCCCGGGACACCGGGGAGCTGTTTTTT CASSLNPRDTGELFF
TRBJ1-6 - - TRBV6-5 TGTGCCAGCATCGTAGACGGTAATAATTCACCCCTCCACTTT CASIVDGNNSPLHF
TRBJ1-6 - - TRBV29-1 TGCAGCGTTAAGGACGGAGGGGATTCCTATAATTCACCCCTCCACTTT CSVKDGGDSYNSPLHF
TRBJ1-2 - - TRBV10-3 TGTGCCATCAGCGGGGGGGGACTGGAGGTTGGGACCTATGGCTACACCTTC CAISGGGLEVGTYGYTF
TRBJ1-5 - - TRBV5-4 TGTGCCAGCAGCCGCGGGCCAGAGGACCAGCCCCAGCATTTT CASSRGPEDQPQHF
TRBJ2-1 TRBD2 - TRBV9 TGTGCCAGCAGCGCGGGACTAGCGGGGAGCTCCTACAATGAGCAGTTCTTC CASSAGLAGSSYNEQFF
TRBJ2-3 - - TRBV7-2 TGTGCCAGCAGCTCGAGGGGCCGGGGAGATACGCAGTATTTT CASSSRGRGDTQYF
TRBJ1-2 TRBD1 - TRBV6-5 TGTGCCAGCAGGGCGGACAGGGGTTCGGCCTATGGCTACACCTTC CASRADRGSAYGYTF
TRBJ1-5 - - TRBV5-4 TGTGCCAGCAGCTTAGCCCAGTCTACGCAGCCCCAGCATTTT CASSLAQSTQPQHF
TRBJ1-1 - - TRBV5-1 TGCGCCAGCGCTGACCAAGTGAACACTGAAGCTTTCTTT CASADQVNTEAFF
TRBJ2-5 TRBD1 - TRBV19 TGTGCCAGTAGGGCGACAGGGGAAGAGACCCAGTACTTC CASRATGEETQYF
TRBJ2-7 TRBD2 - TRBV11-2 TGTGCCAGCACCATCGGACTAGCGGGCTCCTACGAGCAGTACTTC CASTIGLAGSYEQYF
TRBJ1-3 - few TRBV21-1 TGTGCCAGCCCCAGACCGGGTTTCCTACATTCCTCTGGAAACACCATATATTTT CASPRPGFLHSSGNTIYF
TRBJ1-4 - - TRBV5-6 TGTGCCAGCAGCTTGTCGGGGGTCGAAAAACTGTTTTTT CASSLSGVEKLFF
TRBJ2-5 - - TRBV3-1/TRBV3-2 TGTGCCAGCAGCCGCCGAAAGGGGGGAGAGACCCAGTACTTC CASSRRKGGETQYF
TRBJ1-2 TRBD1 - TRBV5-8 TGTGCCAGCAGACGGGACAGGGGCAACTATGGCTACACCTTC CASRRDRGNYGYTF
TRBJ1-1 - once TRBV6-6 TGTGCCAGCAGCATCGGGTGGGGCGGTGAAGCTTTCTTT CASSIGWGGEAFF
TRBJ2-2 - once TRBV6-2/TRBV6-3 TGTGCCAGCAGTTGGTCCCCAGGGAGTGGGGTGAACACCGGGGAGCTGTTTTTT CASSWSPGSGVNTGELFF